The 26 T cell receptor beta chains presented below share a single source sample, sequenced in a study of T cell repertoires in cytomegalovirus infection. These TCRs' antigens remain unknown. From the reads, TCRdb called clonotypes with MiXCR, one entry per CDR3 protein. The sample has 150,000 or so distinct CDR3 sequences; roughly 20% are singletons. Source: CD8+ T cells from cultured PBMCs, taken from culture after CMV antigen stimulation. These receptors were taken from a human donor in good health (CMV status not recorded). Some clones in this sample may be carry-over from other donors' samples.

In this sample, this clonotype turned up a few times. CDR3 nucleotides: TGTGCCAGCAGTTCGGCTGGGGAAGAGACCCAGTACTTC. Amino acids: CASSSAGEETQYF. The genes are TRBV12-3 or TRBV12-4 and TRBJ2-5; no definite D call. This CDR3 spans 13 amino acids. V lost 4 bases to trimming and J lost 3 bases, with 9 bases between them.

The chain has TRBV19 and TRBJ1-1; D gene ambiguous. Germline-derived CDR1 and CDR2 are LNHDA and SQIVND (reference sequence). V was clipped by 3 bases and J by 1 base, with 9 bases between them. The CDR3 has 14 amino acids. CDR3 DNA: TGTGCCAGTAGTATTGAGGTCGCGAACACTGAAGCTTTCTTT. Protein: CASSIEVANTEAFF. Filled out from reference TRBV19 and TRBJ1-1, the complete variable domain reads DGGITQSPKYLFRKEGQNVTLSCEQNLNHDAMYWYRQDPGQGLRLIYYSQIVNDFQKGDIAEGYSVSREKKESFPLTVTSAQKNPTAFYLCASSIEVANTEAFFGQGTRLTVV.

The J gene is TRBJ1-2, the V gene TRBV7-9, with D possibly matching TRBD1 (6 bases). Germline CDR1 is SEHNR and CDR2 is FQNEAQ (reference sequence). V dropped 8 bases and J dropped 8 bases, with 18 bases sitting between them. CDR3 length: 13 residues. CDR3 sequence: CASGETGSGGYTF. The CDR3, as DNA: TGTGCCAGCGGTGAAACAGGGAGCGGGGGCTACACCTTC.

This chain links TRBV7-2 with TRBJ1-3; the D gene is possibly TRBD1 (5 bases). Germline assignment: CDR1 SGHTA and CDR2 FQGNSA. The CDR3 covers 14 residues. V was pared by 5 bases and J by 0 bases, with 8 bases between. As DNA, the CDR3 is TGTGCCAGCAGCCAGGGAGCCTCTGGAAACACCATATATTTT. This codes for CASSQGASGNTIYF.

The rearrangement uses TRBV12-3 or TRBV12-4 and TRBJ2-3; 11 bases line up with TRBD2. The CDR3 has 15 residues. With V trimmed by 6 bases and J by 1 base, 3 bases remained unmatched. CDR3 in amino acids: CASRLLAGGTDTQYF. The CDR3 DNA reads TGTGCCAGCAGACTACTAGCGGGGGGCACAGATACGCAGTATTTT.

The chain has TRBV12-3 or TRBV12-4 and TRBJ2-7; D possibly corresponds to TRBD2 (5 bases). This CDR3 contains 13 residues. V gave up 5 bases and J gave up 0 bases, with 8 bases separating them. The CDR3 loop is CASSLTSSYEQYF. In nucleotides, the CDR3 is TGTGCCAGCAGTCTCACTAGCTCCTACGAGCAGTACTTC.

This chain links TRBV7-9 with TRBJ1-1, with 7 bases that match TRBD1. Germline V gene lookup returns CDR1 SEHNR and CDR2 FQNEAQ (reference sequence). Unmatched junction bases numbered 7, after V lost 4 bases and J lost 11 bases. The CDR3 sequence is 12 residues long. The CDR3 coding sequence is TGTGCCAGCAGCTCGACAGGGATGAAGGCTTTCTTT. Protein: CASSSTGMKAFF.

This clonotype was recorded a few times. The chain employs TRBV6-2 or TRBV6-3 and TRBJ2-2; possibly TRBD1 for D (5 bases). There are 16 residues in the CDR3. CDR1 and CDR2 from the germline V gene are MNHEY and SVGEGT. With 6 bases removed from V and 0 bases from J, the gap between germline ends came to 14 bases. In nucleotides, the CDR3 is TGTGCCAGCAGCCACTTGGGCAGGGCGAACACCGGGGAGCTGTTTTTT. Residues: CASSHLGRANTGELFF.

This clonotype turned up a few times. The CDR3 nucleotides are TGTGCCAGCAGCTTGGGAGATACAGCGAACACTGAAGCTTTCTTT. Translated: CASSLGDTANTEAFF. The rearrangement links TRBV7-6 to TRBJ1-1; D is unresolved. The CDR3 is made up of 15 amino acids. The ends were cut back, 3 bases at V and 1 base at J, with 12 bases in the middle. Germline values: CDR1 SGHVS, CDR2 FNYEAQ.

The V gene is TRBV12-3 or TRBV12-4, the J gene TRBJ2-7; D call uncertain. V lost 3 bases and J lost 5, with 11 bases in between. The CDR3 totals 13 residues. In DNA form, the CDR3 reads TGTGCCAGCAGTTTCGGCCTGTTCGACGAGCAGTACTTC. This sequence encodes CASSFGLFDEQYF.

The rearrangement uses TRBV20-1 and TRBJ2-1; D may be TRBD1 or TRBD2 (5 bases each). Germline assignment: CDR1 DFQATT and CDR2 SNEGSKA (reference sequence). This CDR3 is built from 15 residues. Trimming left V 5 bases short and J 1 base short, with 15 bases between. The CDR3 nucleotides are TGCAGTGCTCTTACCGGGACGAGATCCTACAATGAGCAGTTCTTC. Its translation: CSALTGTRSYNEQFF.

The rearrangement joins TRBV6-1 to TRBJ2-5; 7 bases line up with TRBD2. Germline trimming cut 6 bases from V and 0 bases from J; bases unmatched to any gene: 10. Germline V gene sequence: CDR1 MNHNS, CDR2 SASEGT. The CDR3 runs 16 residues. The chain's CDR3 is CASSQEGRGYQETQYF. The CDR3 DNA reads as TGTGCCAGCAGCCAAGAGGGGAGGGGTTACCAAGAGACCCAGTACTTC.

The V call is TRBV12-5, the J call TRBJ2-5; D is possibly TRBD1 (6 bases). Germline V gives CDR1 LGHNT, CDR2 FRNRAP. Trimming removed 7 bases from V and 9 bases from J, with 15 bases in between. The CDR3 is made up of 12 amino acids. This chain's CDR3 is CASDNTGKAQYF. The CDR3 region has the DNA TGTGCTAGTGACAATACAGGGAAGGCCCAGTACTTC.

This clonotype was detected many times. This chain joins TRBV7-2 and TRBJ2-4, with D maybe TRBD2 (6 bases). Deletions cut 4 bases from V and 2 bases from J, with 12 bases between. CDR1 and CDR2 from the germline V gene are SGHTA and FQGNSA. This CDR3 has 15 amino acids. CDR3 sequence reads: CASSSNGGTKNIQYF. CDR3 nucleotides: TGTGCCAGCAGCTCGAACGGGGGAACCAAAAACATTCAGTACTTC.

This clonotype was seen a handful of times. The V gene is TRBV7-2, the J gene TRBJ2-1; 11 bases map to TRBD1. With 2 bases clipped from V and 7 bases from J, the junction kept 7 bases outside the gene matches. This CDR3 has 16 amino acids. CDR1 and CDR2 from the germline V gene are SGHTA and FQGNSA. CDR3 DNA: TGTGCCAGCAGCTTATATCGGGGGACAGGGGGAAATGAGCAGTTCTTC. Residues: CASSLYRGTGGNEQFF.

This clonotype has only a few counts. The V and J genes are TRBV27 and TRBJ2-7; 7 bases are shared with TRBD1. The V gene's germline CDR1 is MNHEY and CDR2 SMNVEV (reference sequence). The V gene end was trimmed by 2 bases and the J gene end by 4 bases; junction bases not matched to a gene: 11. The CDR3 extends over 16 amino acids. This CDR3 reads CASSLQIRDSRYEQYF. The CDR3 DNA reads TGTGCCAGCAGTTTACAGATCCGGGACAGCCGGTACGAGCAGTACTTC.

V usage is TRBV10-3 and J usage is TRBJ2-7, with 7 nucleotides matching TRBD1. The germline V gene encodes CDR1 ENHRY and CDR2 SYGVKD. J gave up 0 bases and V 5 bases, and 7 bases lay outside the gene matches. The CDR3 length is 15 residues. The CDR3 region is CAISWDRSSSYEQYF. The CDR3 DNA reads TGTGCCATCAGTTGGGACAGATCGAGCTCCTACGAGCAGTACTTC.

The genes are TRBV7-2 and TRBJ1-4; the match to TRBD1 covers 8 bases. V lost 4 bases, J lost 7 bases, and 5 bases stayed unmatched. Germline lookup yields CDR1 SGHTA and CDR2 FQGNSA. The CDR3 runs to 14 residues. The CDR3 region is CASSSTGGGEKLFF. The CDR3 bases are TGTGCCAGCAGCTCCACAGGGGGGGGTGAAAAACTGTTTTTT.

This clonotype has a handful of counts. The rearrangement joins TRBV6-1 to TRBJ2-1, with D unresolved. CDR1 is MNHNS and CDR2 is SASEGT in the germline V gene. The V end was cut by 6 bases, the J end by 8 bases, with 11 bases between. The CDR3 has 12 amino acids. CDR3 loop: CASRLGSDEQFF. CDR3 DNA: TGTGCCAGCAGACTGGGGTCGGATGAGCAGTTCTTC.

In its sample, this clonotype was seen a few times. The chain combines TRBV7-2 with TRBJ1-1; no clear D gene. From germline, CDR1 is SGHTA and CDR2 FQGNSA. Trimming left V 4 bases short and J 6 bases short, with 12 bases between. The CDR3 sequence is 13 residues long. In nucleotides, the CDR3 is TGTGCCAGCAGCTCTCCACCTCGACCTGAAGCTTTCTTT. This translates into CASSSPPRPEAFF.

This clonotype showed up just a few times. The chain recombines TRBV4-3 with TRBJ1-1; D not resolved. V gave up 0 bases and J gave up 1 base, with 9 bases separating them. Germline CDR1 reads LGHNA; CDR2 reads YSLEER. This CDR3 contains 15 residues. CDR3 nucleotide sequence: TGCGCCAGCAGCCAAGAATTTGGAGGGAACACTGAAGCTTTCTTT. This codes for CASSQEFGGNTEAFF.

V and J are TRBV6-6 and TRBJ1-6; D is possibly TRBD1 (5 bases). The germline V and J ends were trimmed by 7 bases and 0 bases, with 13 bases remaining between them. The CDR3 contains 16 residues. Germline lookup yields CDR1 MNHNY and CDR2 SVGAGI (reference sequence). The CDR3 protein is CASTSQRGSYNSPLHF. The CDR3 coding sequence is TGTGCCAGCACCTCTCAAAGGGGCTCCTATAATTCACCCCTCCACTTT.

The chain's CDR3 is CASSLVDYTEAFF. CDR3 in DNA: TGTGCCAGCAGCTTAGTAGATTACACTGAAGCTTTCTTT. V gene TRBV11-2 combines with J gene TRBJ1-1; D gene ambiguous. Germline CDR1 reads SGHAT; CDR2 reads FQNNGV. This CDR3 has 13 amino acids. V was cut by 1 base and J by 3 bases, with 6 bases left in between.

V gene TRBV4-3 combines with J gene TRBJ1-2, with D possibly matching TRBD1 (6 bases). The CDR3 has 14 residues. From germline, CDR1 is LGHNA and CDR2 YSLEER. V was pared by 8 bases and J by 5 bases, with 18 bases between. DNA of the CDR3: TGCGCCAGCGGGACAAGCATTACTCATTATGGCTACACCTTC. Amino acids: CASGTSITHYGYTF.

This clonotype has a handful of counts. This sequence joins TRBV4-1 and TRBJ1-6, with 10 bases matching TRBD1. With 2 bases clipped from V and 8 bases from J, the junction kept 12 bases outside the gene matches. This CDR3 has 18 amino acids. Germline V lookup: CDR1 MGHRA, CDR2 YSYEKL. Here the CDR3 reads CASSQRYGRGQGYSPLHF. The CDR3 DNA reads as TGCGCCAGCAGCCAAAGGTACGGTAGGGGACAGGGGTATTCACCCCTCCACTTT.

Only a few counts were recorded for this clonotype. The DNA for the CDR3 is TGCGCCAGCAGTGATAAAGGACACCTCGGGGAGCTGTTTTTT. Its translation is CASSDKGHLGELFF. The genes are TRBV10-1 and TRBJ2-2; D is perhaps TRBD1 (5 bases). Germline V gene data show CDR1 as WNHNN and CDR2 as SYGVQD (reference sequence). V dropped 3 bases and J dropped 7 bases, with 12 bases sitting between them. This CDR3 spans 14 amino acids.